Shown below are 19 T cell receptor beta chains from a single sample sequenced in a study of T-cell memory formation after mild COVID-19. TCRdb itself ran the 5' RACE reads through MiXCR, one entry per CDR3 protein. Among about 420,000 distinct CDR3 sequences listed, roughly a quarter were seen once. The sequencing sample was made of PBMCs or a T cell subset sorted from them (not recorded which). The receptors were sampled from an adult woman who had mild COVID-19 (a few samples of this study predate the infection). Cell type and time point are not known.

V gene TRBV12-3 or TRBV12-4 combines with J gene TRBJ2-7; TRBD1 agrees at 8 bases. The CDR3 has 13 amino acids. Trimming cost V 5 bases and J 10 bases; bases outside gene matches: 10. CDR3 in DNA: TGTGCCAGCAGTGTACAGGGGGGAACGTTTCAGTACTTC. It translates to CASSVQGGTFQYF.

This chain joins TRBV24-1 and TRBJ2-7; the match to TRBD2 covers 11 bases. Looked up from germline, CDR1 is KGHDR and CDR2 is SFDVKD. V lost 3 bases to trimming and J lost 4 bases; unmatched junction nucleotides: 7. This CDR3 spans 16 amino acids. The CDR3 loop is CATSDPETSGSYEQYF. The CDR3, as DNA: TGTGCCACCAGTGATCCTGAAACTAGCGGGAGTTACGAGCAGTACTTC.

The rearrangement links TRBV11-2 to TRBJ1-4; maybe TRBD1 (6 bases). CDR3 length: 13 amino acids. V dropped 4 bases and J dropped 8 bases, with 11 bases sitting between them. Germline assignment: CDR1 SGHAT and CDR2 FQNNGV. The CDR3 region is CASSSGQREKLFF. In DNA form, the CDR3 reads TGTGCCAGCAGCTCCGGACAGAGGGAAAAACTGTTTTTT. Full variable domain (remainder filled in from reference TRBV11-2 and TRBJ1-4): EAGVAQSPRYKIIEKRQSVAFWCNPISGHATLYWYQQILGQGPKLLIQFQNNGVVDDSQLPKDRFSAERLKGVDSTLKIQPAKLEDSAVYLCASSSGQREKLFFGSGTQLSVL.

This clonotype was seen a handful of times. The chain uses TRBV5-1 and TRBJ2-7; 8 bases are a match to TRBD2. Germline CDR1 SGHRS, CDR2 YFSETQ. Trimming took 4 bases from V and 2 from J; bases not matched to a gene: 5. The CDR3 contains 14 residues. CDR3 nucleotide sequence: TGCGCCAGCAGCGCCGGGAGGGAGGCCTACGAGCAGTACTTC. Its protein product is CASSAGREAYEQYF. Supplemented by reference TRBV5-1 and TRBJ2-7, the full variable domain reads KAGVTQTPRYLIKTRGQQVTLSCSPISGHRSVSWYQQTPGQGLQFLFEYFSETQRNKGNFPGRFSGRQFSNSRSEMNVSTLELGDSALYLCASSAGREAYEQYFGPGTRLTVT.

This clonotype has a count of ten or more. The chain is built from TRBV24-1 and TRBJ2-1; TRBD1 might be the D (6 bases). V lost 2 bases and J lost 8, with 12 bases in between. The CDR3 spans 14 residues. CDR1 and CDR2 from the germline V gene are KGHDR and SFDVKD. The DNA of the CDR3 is TGTGCCACCAGTGATTGGCAGGGGACCCATGAGCAGTTCTTC. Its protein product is CATSDWQGTHEQFF.

CDR3 in amino acids: CASSRASSYEQYF. The CDR3 bases are TGTGCCAGCAGTAGAGCGAGCTCCTACGAGCAGTACTTC. The chain recombines TRBV28 with TRBJ2-7; D is unclear. With 5 bases removed from V and 0 bases from J, the gap between germline ends came to 8 bases. The CDR3 spans 13 residues. Germline V gene sequence: CDR1 MDHEN, CDR2 SYDVKM.

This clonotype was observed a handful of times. The CDR3 is CASSQGLMARITDTQYF. In nucleotides, the CDR3 is TGTGCCAGCAGCCAAGGTCTAATGGCGAGGATCACAGATACGCAGTATTTT. The chain is built from TRBV3-1 and TRBJ2-3; D gene unclear. The CDR3 is 17 amino acids. Germline V lookup: CDR1 LGHDT, CDR2 YNNKEL (reference sequence). The V and J ends lost 1 base and 2 bases respectively, with 16 bases between them.

As DNA, the CDR3 is TGTGCCAGCAGAGGAGGGTTATCCTATGGCTACACCTTC. Protein: CASRGGLSYGYTF. The chain is built from TRBV6-1 and TRBJ1-2; no reliable D call. CDR3 length: 13 residues. V lost 6 bases and J lost 4, with 12 bases in between. Germline CDR1 and CDR2: MNHNS and SASEGT.

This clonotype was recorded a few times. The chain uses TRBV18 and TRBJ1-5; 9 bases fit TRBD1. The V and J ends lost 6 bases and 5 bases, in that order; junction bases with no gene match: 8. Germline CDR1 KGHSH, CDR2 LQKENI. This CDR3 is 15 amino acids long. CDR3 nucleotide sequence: TGTGCCAGCTCGCGGGACAGGGAACGGTATCAGCCCCAGCATTTT. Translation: CASSRDRERYQPQHF.

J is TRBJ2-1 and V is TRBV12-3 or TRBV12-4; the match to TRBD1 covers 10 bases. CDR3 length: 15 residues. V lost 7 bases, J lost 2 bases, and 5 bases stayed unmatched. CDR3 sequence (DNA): TGTGCCAGCACCTCGACAGGGGGCACCTACAATGAGCAGTTCTTC. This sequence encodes CASTSTGGTYNEQFF.

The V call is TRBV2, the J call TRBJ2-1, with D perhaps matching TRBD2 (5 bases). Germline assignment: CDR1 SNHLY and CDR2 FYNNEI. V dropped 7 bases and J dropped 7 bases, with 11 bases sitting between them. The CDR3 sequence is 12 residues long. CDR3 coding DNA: TGTGCCAGCACCGAACTAGTGAATGAGCAGTTCTTC. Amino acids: CASTELVNEQFF.

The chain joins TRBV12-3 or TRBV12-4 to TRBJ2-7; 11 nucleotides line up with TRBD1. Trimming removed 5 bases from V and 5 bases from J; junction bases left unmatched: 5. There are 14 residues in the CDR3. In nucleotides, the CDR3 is TGTGCCAGCAGTAGGACAGGGGGCGCGGACGAGCAGTACTTC. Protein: CASSRTGGADEQYF.

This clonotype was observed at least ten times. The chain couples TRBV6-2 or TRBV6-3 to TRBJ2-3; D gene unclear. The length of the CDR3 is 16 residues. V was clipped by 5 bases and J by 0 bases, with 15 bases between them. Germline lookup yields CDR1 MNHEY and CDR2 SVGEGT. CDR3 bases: TGTGCCAGCAGTCCCCGGACGCTAACTAGCACAGATACGCAGTATTTT. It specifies CASSPRTLTSTDTQYF.

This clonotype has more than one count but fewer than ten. The CDR3 DNA reads TGTGCCAGAGGGGGGGCAGGACCCTCCTACAATGAGCAGTTCTTC. This sequence encodes CARGGAGPSYNEQFF. The chain uses TRBV2 and TRBJ2-1, with D perhaps TRBD2 (7 bases). In germline, CDR1 is SNHLY, CDR2 FYNNEI. This CDR3 region has 15 residues. Trimming took off 9 bases at V and 0 bases at J, with 15 bases between the two ends. Full variable domain (rest looked up from reference TRBV2 and TRBJ2-1): EPEVTQTPSHQVTQMGQEVILRCVPISNHLYFYWYRQILGQKVEFLVSFYNNEISEKSEIFDDQFSVERPDGSNFTLKIRSTKLEDSAMYFCARGGAGPSYNEQFFGPGTRLTVL.

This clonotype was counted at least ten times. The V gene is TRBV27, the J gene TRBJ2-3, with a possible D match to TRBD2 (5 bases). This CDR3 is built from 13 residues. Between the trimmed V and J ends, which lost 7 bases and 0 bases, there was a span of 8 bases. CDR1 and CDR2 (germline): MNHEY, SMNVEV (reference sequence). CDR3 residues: CASTSTSTDTQYF. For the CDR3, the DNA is TGTGCCAGCACTAGCACCAGCACAGATACGCAGTATTTT.

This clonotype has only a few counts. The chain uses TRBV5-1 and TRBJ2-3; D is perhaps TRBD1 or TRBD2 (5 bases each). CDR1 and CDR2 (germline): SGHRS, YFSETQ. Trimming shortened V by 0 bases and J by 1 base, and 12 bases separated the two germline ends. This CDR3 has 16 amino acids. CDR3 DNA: TGCGCCAGCAGCTTGGAGGGGCGTAGCGGCACAGATACGCAGTATTTT. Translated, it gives CASSLEGRSGTDTQYF.

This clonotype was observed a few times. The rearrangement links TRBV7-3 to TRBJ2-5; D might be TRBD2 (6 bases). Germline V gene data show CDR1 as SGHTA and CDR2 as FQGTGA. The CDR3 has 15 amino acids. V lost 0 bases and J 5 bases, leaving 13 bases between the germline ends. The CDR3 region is CASSLTNGGGETQYF. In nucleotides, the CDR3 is TGTGCCAGCAGCTTAACGAACGGCGGAGGGGAGACCCAGTACTTC.

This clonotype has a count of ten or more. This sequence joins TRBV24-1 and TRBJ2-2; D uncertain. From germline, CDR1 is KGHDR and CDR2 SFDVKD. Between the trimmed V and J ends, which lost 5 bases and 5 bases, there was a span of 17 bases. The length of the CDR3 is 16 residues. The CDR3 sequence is CATSAIVGVGTGELFF. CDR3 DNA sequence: TGTGCCACCAGTGCCATCGTGGGCGTAGGTACCGGGGAGCTGTTTTTT.

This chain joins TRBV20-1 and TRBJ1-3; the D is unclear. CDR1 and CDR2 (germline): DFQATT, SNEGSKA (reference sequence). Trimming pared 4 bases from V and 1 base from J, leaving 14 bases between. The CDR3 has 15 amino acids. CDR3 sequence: CSATKGRLSGNTIYF. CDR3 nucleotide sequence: TGCAGTGCTACCAAAGGGAGGTTATCTGGAAACACCATATATTTT.